This is a list of T cell receptor beta chains from one sample in a study of control samples from healthy donors and cancer patients. Assay used: immunoSEQ multiplex PCR; TCRdb lists only in-frame clones, some missing. Here the sample spans some 130,000 clones, 92% being singletons. The source material was blood. The receptors originated from a man aged 18 to 30 in good health. CDR3s include the opening cysteine and the closing phenylalanine or tryptophan. Each record gives: J gene, clone size, V gene, D gene, CDR3 protein, CDR3 DNA. A D gene is named only where the DNA matches it firmly. Clone size is shown for a subset of rows, as once, few, many or a class of expanded clone.

>TRBJ1-2|.|TRBV5-6|TRBD1
CASSPDRGPGYTF
TGTGCCAGCAGCCCGGACAGGGGGCCTGGCTACACCTTC
>TRBJ2-6|once|TRBV27|.
CASSSRSGANVLTF
TGTGCCAGCAGTTCCCGCTCTGGGGCCAACGTCCTGACTTTC
>TRBJ1-5|.|TRBV30|TRBD1
CAFSGTGVQPQHF
TGTGCCTTCTCCGGGACAGGGGTTCAGCCCCAGCATTTT
>TRBJ2-1|.|TRBV7-2|TRBD1
CASSLDRGSYNEQFF
TGTGCCAGCAGCCTAGACAGGGGCTCCTACAATGAGCAGTTCTTC
>TRBJ2-3|once|TRBV10-3|.
CAIKDQFTDTQYF
TGTGCCATCAAGGATCAGTTCACAGATACGCAGTATTTT
>TRBJ1-1|.|TRBV7-9|.
CASSPLPPGDRVAFF
TGTGCCAGCAGCCCCCTCCCCCCAGGGGACCGTGTAGCTTTCTTT
>TRBJ2-5|.|TRBV5-1|TRBD1
CASNNRGVGETQYF
TGCGCCAGCAATAACAGGGGAGTAGGGGAGACCCAGTACTTC
>TRBJ2-1|.|TRBV7-9|TRBD2
CASSSKAGRGSSYNEQFF
TGTGCCAGCAGCTCCAAGGCAGGGCGGGGGAGCTCCTACAATGAGCAGTTCTTC
>TRBJ2-5|.|TRBV5-1|TRBD2
CASSRSGTSATRYF
TGCGCCAGCAGCCGGTCCGGGACTAGCGCGACCCGGTACTTC
>TRBJ1-1|.|TRBV11-2|.
CASSWGDGSMAFF
TGTGCCAGCAGCTGGGGGGACGGGTCAATGGCTTTCTTT
>TRBJ2-3|.|TRBV7-9|.
CASSTDYPGVTQYF
TGTGCCAGCAGCACGGACTACCCTGGAGTTACGCAGTATTTT
>TRBJ2-3|.|TRBV9|.
CASSRGGDADTQYF
TGTGCCAGCAGCAGGGGTGGGGATGCAGATACGCAGTATTTT
>TRBJ2-2|.|TRBV21-1|.
CASSKARQNTGELFF
TGTGCCAGCAGCAAAGCGCGGCAGAACACCGGGGAGCTGTTTTTT
>TRBJ2-2|.|TRBV6-4|.
CASSVEQSTGELFF
TGTGCCAGCAGTGTTGAACAGTCCACCGGGGAGCTGTTTTTT
>TRBJ1-1|once|TRBV7-9|.
CASSPLGGQNTEAFF
TGTGCCAGCAGCCCCCTGGGGGGACAGAACACTGAAGCTTTCTTT
>TRBJ2-2|.|TRBV11-3|TRBD1
CASSSGPGQENTGELFF
TGTGCCAGCAGCTCCGGTCCGGGACAGGAGAACACCGGGGAGCTGTTTTTT
>TRBJ2-3|.|TRBV10-1|TRBD1
CASSPLPGTGSRTSTDTQYF
TGCGCCAGCAGTCCCCTACCCGGGACAGGTAGCCGGACTAGCACAGATACGCAGTATTTT
>TRBJ2-7|.|TRBV5-1|.
CASSVTGKASYEQYF
TGCGCCAGCAGCGTCACAGGGAAGGCTAGTTACGAGCAGTACTTC
>TRBJ2-3|.|TRBV29-1|TRBD2
CSVEAPSGAGTDTQYF
TGCAGCGTTGAGGCCCCTAGCGGGGCCGGTACAGATACGCAGTATTTT
>TRBJ1-4|.|TRBV7-9|TRBD1
CASSLGGQGREGEKLFF
TGTGCCAGCAGCTTAGGGGGACAGGGGCGAGAGGGTGAAAAACTGTTTTTT